What follows are 22 T cell receptor beta chains derived from one specimen sequenced in a study of CD4+ T cells in melanoma. Clones were sequenced by immunoSEQ multiplex PCR, and TCRdb holds only the in-frame ones, with some missing. The table has about 3,800 clones, under 65% seen once; the top ten hold roughly 25%. Material: cells from a culture (not recorded whether cultured in vitro). Source of these receptors: a human donor with melanoma.

This clone occurred a few times. V usage is TRBV19 and J usage is TRBJ2-7; the match to TRBD1 covers 8 bases. CDR1 LNHDA and CDR2 SQIVND come from the germline V gene (reference sequence). Trimming at V came to 8 bases and at J to 5 bases, leaving 5 bases not matched to a gene. This CDR3 contains 12 residues. The CDR3 nucleotides read TGTGCCAGTTCCTTGACAGGGGACGAGCAGTACTTC. Protein product: CASSLTGDEQYF.

This clone was seen more than once but under ten times. The J gene is TRBJ2-7, the V gene TRBV27; D is unresolved. Germline V gene data show CDR1 as MNHEY and CDR2 as SMNVEV (reference sequence). With 3 bases removed from V and 3 bases from J, the gap between germline ends came to 12 bases. There are 14 residues in the CDR3. The CDR3: CASSLSVRIYEQYF. The CDR3, as DNA: TGTGCCAGCAGTTTGTCCGTCAGAATCTACGAGCAGTACTTC.

The V and J genes are TRBV7-9 and TRBJ2-5, with 11 bases lining up with TRBD2. CDR3 length: 15 residues. V was pared by 2 bases and J by 7 bases, with 6 bases of the junction left unmatched. Looked up from germline, CDR1 is SEHNR and CDR2 is FQNEAQ (reference sequence). The CDR3 DNA sequence: TGTGCCAGCAGCTTACTAGCGGGGGGCCCTCGGACCCAGTACTTC. Residues: CASSLLAGGPRTQYF.

V and J are TRBV4-1 and TRBJ2-1, with D uncertain. This CDR3 has 11 residues. V was cut by 4 bases and J by 6 bases, with 4 bases left in between. Per the germline V gene, CDR1 is MGHRA and CDR2 is YSYEKL. Here the CDR3 reads CASSLPNEQFF. DNA of the CDR3: TGCGCCAGCAGCCTCCCCAATGAGCAGTTCTTC.

J is TRBJ1-1 and V is TRBV7-8; D is unclear. V lost 1 base and J 2 bases, leaving 11 bases between the germline ends. This CDR3 comprises 15 residues. Germline values: CDR1 SGHVS, CDR2 FQNEAQ. The CDR3 DNA sequence: TGTGCCAGCAGCTTAGTAGGCAGGACTAACACTGAAGCTTTCTTT. This codes for CASSLVGRTNTEAFF.

This clone was counted a single time. The chain carries TRBV30 and TRBJ1-4; 7 bases fit TRBD1. The CDR3 sequence is 13 residues long. Germline CDR1 GTSNPN, CDR2 SVGIG (reference sequence). The trim removed 2 bases at V and 7 bases at J, leaving 4 bases unmatched. As DNA, the CDR3 is TGTGCCTGGAGTAGGGGGCACGGTGAAAAACTGTTTTTT. Its translation: CAWSRGHGEKLFF.

The chain carries TRBV2 and TRBJ1-1; weak D call: TRBD1 (5 bases). There are 13 residues in the CDR3. Trimming pared 4 bases from V and 1 base from J, leaving 7 bases between. The germline CDR1 and CDR2 sequences are SNHLY and FYNNEI. The CDR3 nucleotides are TGTGCCAGCAGTGCTCAGGGGAACACTGAAGCTTTCTTT. This encodes CASSAQGNTEAFF. The variable domain in full, with the rest retrieved from reference TRBV2 and TRBJ1-1, is EPEVTQTPSHQVTQMGQEVILRCVPISNHLYFYWYRQILGQKVEFLVSFYNNEISEKSEIFDDQFSVERPDGSNFTLKIRSTKLEDSAMYFCASSAQGNTEAFFGQGTRLTVV.

This clone has more than one count but fewer than ten. The gene calls are TRBV5-6 and TRBJ2-2; D gene uncertain. Trimming cost V 0 bases and J 5 bases, with 5 bases left between them. CDR1 is SGHDT, CDR2 YYEEEE, per germline. This CDR3 has 13 amino acids. For the CDR3, the DNA is TGTGCCAGCAGCTTGGCAGGAACCGGGGAGCTGTTTTTT. Encoded protein: CASSLAGTGELFF.

This chain joins TRBV7-2 and TRBJ1-1, with a weak D call TRBD1 (5 bases). Germline-derived CDR1 and CDR2 are SGHTA and FQGNSA. The length of the CDR3 is 15 residues. The V end was cut by 5 bases, the J end by 0 bases, with 13 bases between. DNA of the CDR3: TGTGCCAGCAGCAGCAGGGTCGGCATGAACACTGAAGCTTTCTTT. Protein product: CASSSRVGMNTEAFF.

The genes are TRBV30 and TRBJ1-1; D ambiguous. The CDR3 sequence is 11 residues long. V lost 7 bases and J lost 10, with 16 bases in between. Germline CDR1 and CDR2: GTSNPN and SVGIG (reference sequence). The CDR3 loop is CASRREGGAFF. CDR3 coding DNA: TGTGCCTCAAGGCGAGAGGGAGGAGCTTTCTTT.

This sequence joins TRBV6-5 and TRBJ1-5, with TRBD1 as a possible D gene (6 bases). Germline values: CDR1 MNHEY, CDR2 SVGAGI. This CDR3 is built from 13 residues. Trimming removed 6 bases at V and 3 bases at J, with 9 bases between. The CDR3 loop reads CASRTGHNQPQHF. CDR3 in DNA: TGTGCCAGCAGGACGGGACACAATCAGCCCCAGCATTTT.

This chain links TRBV28 with TRBJ1-5; D remains unclear. This CDR3 contains 16 residues. Germline V gives CDR1 MDHEN, CDR2 SYDVKM. Deletions cut 3 bases from V and 6 bases from J, with 18 bases between. The CDR3 here is CASSLGRLVVGQPQHF. DNA of the CDR3: TGTGCCAGCAGTTTGGGTCGGCTGGTGGTAGGTCAGCCCCAGCATTTT.

The rearrangement links TRBV9 to TRBJ1-1; D possibly corresponds to TRBD1 (5 bases). Germline V gene sequence: CDR1 SGDLS, CDR2 YYNGEE. Deletions cut 0 bases from V and 5 bases from J, with 11 bases between. The CDR3 contains 14 residues. This CDR3 reads CASSVAREGTEAFF. The CDR3 coding sequence is TGTGCCAGCAGCGTAGCACGGGAGGGGACTGAAGCTTTCTTT.

This clone was found once. The gene calls are TRBV6-1 and TRBJ1-1; no clear D. Germline CDR1 is MNHNS and CDR2 is SASEGT. The V end lost 6 bases, the J end lost 7 bases, and 12 bases lay between the germline ends. CDR3 length: 12 residues. CDR3 loop: CASRYASGEAFF. The CDR3 DNA reads as TGTGCCAGCAGGTACGCCTCGGGTGAAGCTTTCTTT.

This rearrangement joins TRBV4-1 to TRBJ2-7, with D tentatively TRBD2 (7 bases). The CDR3 is 15 residues long. Germline lookup yields CDR1 MGHRA and CDR2 YSYEKL. V lost 1 base and J 2 bases, leaving 12 bases between the germline ends. In nucleotides, the CDR3 is TGCGCCAGCAGCCAAGGTATAGGGGGGGCCTACGAGCAGTACTTC. Protein product: CASSQGIGGAYEQYF.

This clone has only a few counts. The chain uses TRBV15 and TRBJ2-7, with D uncertain. This CDR3 region has 14 residues. Germline V gene lookup returns CDR1 LNHNV and CDR2 YYDKDF (reference sequence). The V end lost 5 bases, the J end lost 1 base, and 12 bases lay between the germline ends. The CDR3 sequence is CATSARATSYEQYF. Written as DNA, the CDR3 is TGTGCCACCAGCGCCCGAGCTACGTCCTACGAGCAGTACTTC.

V gene TRBV7-2 combines with J gene TRBJ1-1; D is undetermined. Trimming stripped 4 bases from V and 12 bases from J, with 24 bases between. Germline CDR1 SGHTA, CDR2 FQGNSA. This CDR3 region has 15 residues. The chain's CDR3 is CASSSTFGREVPPFF. CDR3 nucleotide sequence: TGTGCCAGCAGCTCTACCTTCGGACGGGAGGTTCCCCCTTTCTTT. The whole variable domain, filled in from reference TRBV7-2 and TRBJ1-1, reads GAGVSQSPSNKVTEKGKDVELRCDPISGHTALYWYRQSLGQGLEFLIYFQGNSAPDKSGLPSDRFSAERTGGSVSTLTIQRTQQEDSAVYLCASSSTFGREVPPFFGQGTRLTVV.

The gene calls are TRBV28 and TRBJ1-5; the D is unclear. The V gene's germline CDR1 is MDHEN and CDR2 SYDVKM. The length of the CDR3 is 16 residues. The germline V and J ends were trimmed by 3 bases and 1 base, with 13 bases remaining between them. CDR3 DNA sequence: TGTGCCAGCAGTTTTTTTCCTCGACGGAGCAATCAGCCCCAGCATTTT. Amino acids: CASSFFPRRSNQPQHF.

This clone was counted a single time. The rearrangement uses TRBV7-3 and TRBJ2-1; 7 bases align to TRBD2. The CDR3 has 16 residues. The V gene's germline CDR1 is SGHTA and CDR2 FQGTGA. The ends lost 0 bases at V and 2 bases at J; junction bases unmatched: 4. This CDR3 reads CASSLTLGTTYNEQFF. CDR3 DNA: TGTGCCAGCAGCTTAACGTTGGGGACTACCTACAATGAGCAGTTCTTC.

The chain has TRBV2 and TRBJ2-7; tentative D call: TRBD1 (6 bases). The length of the CDR3 is 13 residues. Trimming removed 6 bases at V and 2 bases at J, with 11 bases between. In germline, CDR1 is SNHLY, CDR2 FYNNEI. The CDR3 reads CASRPSGAYEQYF. The CDR3 DNA is TGTGCCAGCAGGCCTTCAGGGGCCTACGAGCAGTACTTC. Full variable domain (missing parts from reference TRBV2 and TRBJ2-7): EPEVTQTPSHQVTQMGQEVILRCVPISNHLYFYWYRQILGQKVEFLVSFYNNEISEKSEIFDDQFSVERPDGSNFTLKIRSTKLEDSAMYFCASRPSGAYEQYFGPGTRLTVT.

The chain couples TRBV5-1 to TRBJ2-7, with 10 positions matching TRBD1. J lost 4 bases, V lost 4 bases, and 11 bases had no gene match. The CDR3 has 16 amino acids. CDR1 is SGHRS, CDR2 YFSETQ, per germline. CDR3 residues: CASSPAEGTGVYEQYF. The CDR3 DNA follows: TGCGCCAGCAGCCCCGCCGAAGGGACAGGGGTTTACGAGCAGTACTTC.

This clone is categorized as large. The chain has TRBV27 and TRBJ2-1, with 8 bases that match TRBD1. In germline, CDR1 is MNHEY, CDR2 SMNVEV (reference sequence). The V and J ends lost 0 bases and 7 bases, in that order; junction bases with no gene match: 5. This CDR3 is built from 15 residues. The CDR3 spells CASSLSRGLLNEQFF. For the CDR3, the DNA is TGTGCCAGCAGTTTATCCAGGGGGCTCTTGAATGAGCAGTTCTTC.